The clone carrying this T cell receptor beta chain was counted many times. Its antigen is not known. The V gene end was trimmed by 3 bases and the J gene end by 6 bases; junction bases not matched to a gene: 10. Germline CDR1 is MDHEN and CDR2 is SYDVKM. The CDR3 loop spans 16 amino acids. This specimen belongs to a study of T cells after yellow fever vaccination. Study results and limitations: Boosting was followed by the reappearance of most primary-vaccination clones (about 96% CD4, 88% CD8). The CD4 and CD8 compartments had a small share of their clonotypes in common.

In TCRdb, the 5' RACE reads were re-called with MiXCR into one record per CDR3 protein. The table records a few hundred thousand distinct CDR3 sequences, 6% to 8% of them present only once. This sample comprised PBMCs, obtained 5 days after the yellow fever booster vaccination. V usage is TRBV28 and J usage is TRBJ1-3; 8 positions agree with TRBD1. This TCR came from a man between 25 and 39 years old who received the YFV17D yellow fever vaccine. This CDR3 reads CASSFFKDRAENTIYF. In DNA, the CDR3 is TGTGCCAGCAGTTTTTTCAAGGACAGGGCCGAAAACACCATATATTTT. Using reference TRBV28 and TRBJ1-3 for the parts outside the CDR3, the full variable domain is DVKVTQSSRYLVKRTGEKVFLECVQDMDHENMFWYRQDPGLGLRLIYFSYDVKMKEKGDIPEGYSVSREKKERFSLILESASTNQTSMYLCASSFFKDRAENTIYFGEGSWLTVV.